The clone carrying this TCR beta chain was counted a single time. Antigen unknown. V shed 3 bases and J shed 7 bases, with 22 bases lying between them. From germline, CDR1 is SEHNR and CDR2 FQNEAQ (reference sequence). This CDR3 has 17 amino acids. Measured with immunoSEQ multiplex PCR; TCRdb has only the in-frame clones, and not every one. The sample carries roughly 92,000 clones, roughly 92% recorded once. This sample was included in a study of PD-1 blockade in classical Hodgkin lymphoma. All trial patients relapsed after autologous stem cell transplantation. General study findings and limits: Significant TCR diversity gains by C4D1 occurred in CD4+ but not CD8+ cells.

The sequence was collected from a human donor with classical Hodgkin lymphoma. Sample: peripheral blood mononuclear cells (PBMCs), taken at baseline. This chain joins TRBV7-9 and TRBJ2-1; TRBD1 is a possible D gene (6 bases). The CDR3 DNA is TGTGCCAGCAGCTTCTCCCGGGACACCAACAAGAGGAATGAGCAGTTCTTC. Its protein is CASSFSRDTNKRNEQFF.